Each of the 15 T cell receptor beta chains below was sequenced from the same sample in a study of beta chain features in type 1 diabetes. The study, taken as a whole, reports: For Type 1 diabetes patients, all four CD4+ subsets carried TCRB CDR3s that were moderately but significantly shorter.

The study reverse transcribed the entire isolated RNA, so it sequenced expressed TCRB transcripts. The table came from immunoSEQ multiplex PCR; TCRdb's copy has only in-frame clones and leaves some out. In the table there are around 140,000 clones, 10% to 15% of which are singletons. These receptors' targets are unknown. Input material: central memory CD4+ T cells from blood. These receptors were taken from a young man with type 1 diabetes.

The sample holds a few counts of this clone. The V and J genes are TRBV5-4 and TRBJ1-6; no clear D. Germline CDR1 is SGHNT and CDR2 is YYREEE (reference sequence). Trimming left V 0 bases short and J 4 bases short, with 5 bases between. There are 14 residues in the CDR3. This CDR3 reads CASSLVGYNSPLHF. The CDR3 DNA follows: TGTGCCAGCAGCTTGGTGGGATATAATTCACCCCTCCACTTT.

The rearrangement uses TRBV14 and TRBJ1-6; 7 positions agree with TRBD1. The CDR3 runs to 14 residues. Germline V CDR1 and CDR2: SGHDN, FVKESK. Trimming cost V 4 bases and J 6 bases; bases outside gene matches: 3. The CDR3 reads CASSPGGGNSPLHF. The CDR3, as DNA: TGTGCCAGCAGCCCAGGGGGAGGTAATTCACCCCTCCACTTT. The full variable domain, completed using reference TRBV14 and TRBJ1-6, is EAGVTQFPSHSVIEKGQTVTLRCDPISGHDNLYWYRRVMGKEIKFLLHFVKESKQDESGMPNNRFLAERTGGTYSTLKVQPAELEDSGVYFCASSPGGGNSPLHFGNGTRLTVT.

This clone showed up just a few times. This chain links TRBV6-1 with TRBJ1-1; 8 nucleotides align to TRBD1. V trimming: 7 bases; J trimming: 7 bases; junction bases outside the gene matches: 8. In germline, CDR1 is MNHNS, CDR2 SASEGT. The CDR3 runs 13 residues. CDR3 nucleotide sequence: TGTGCCAGCATCATGACAGGGGATAATGAAGCTTTCTTT. It codes for CASIMTGDNEAFF.

This clone showed up many times. The chain is built from TRBV29-1 and TRBJ2-7; possibly TRBD1 for D (6 bases). This CDR3 comprises 11 residues. Trimming removed 6 bases at V and 3 bases at J, with 9 bases between. CDR1 and CDR2 from the germline V gene are SQVTM and ANQGSEA. The CDR3 nucleotides are TGCAGCGTAGGACAGCACTACGAGCAGTACTTC. It yields the protein CSVGQHYEQYF.

This clone has only a few counts. The chain recombines TRBV19 with TRBJ2-6, with no clear D. From germline, CDR1 is LNHDA and CDR2 SQIVND (reference sequence). The ends were cut back, 7 bases at V and 0 bases at J, with 7 bases in the middle. The CDR3 sequence is 14 residues long. The CDR3 sequence is CASIPHSGANVLTF. In DNA, the CDR3 is TGTGCCAGTATTCCGCACTCTGGGGCCAACGTCCTGACTTTC.

Notes on this clone: The sample carries other DNA sequences with the same CDR3. This sequence joins TRBV19 and TRBJ2-7, with 10 positions matching TRBD1. This CDR3 is 14 amino acids long. Germline CDR1 reads LNHDA; CDR2 reads SQIVND (reference sequence). V was pared by 7 bases and J by 1 base, with 4 bases of the junction left unmatched. CDR3 DNA sequence: TGTGCCAGTAACCCGGACAGGGGGTCCTACGAGCAGTACTTC. Its translation: CASNPDRGSYEQYF.

This clone has a count of ten or more. The chain links TRBV5-1 to TRBJ2-6, with 7 nucleotides matching TRBD1. The CDR3 has 17 residues. From germline, CDR1 is SGHRS and CDR2 YFSETQ. J was trimmed by 0 bases and V by 4 bases; bases with no gene match: 7. The CDR3 coding sequence is TGCGCCAGCAGCGGGACAGACCAAAGCTCTGGGGCCAACGTCCTGACTTTC. Protein product: CASSGTDQSSGANVLTF. Complete variable domain (other parts from reference TRBV5-1 and TRBJ2-6): KAGVTQTPRYLIKTRGQQVTLSCSPISGHRSVSWYQQTPGQGLQFLFEYFSETQRNKGNFPGRFSGRQFSNSRSEMNVSTLELGDSALYLCASSGTDQSSGANVLTFGAGSRLTVL.

The chain carries TRBV27 and TRBJ2-7; 9 bases agree with TRBD1. Losses at the gene ends were 3 bases for V and 2 bases for J; bases not matched to a gene: 5. From germline, CDR1 is MNHEY and CDR2 SMNVEV (reference sequence). The CDR3 spans 15 residues. CDR3 sequence: CASSLEDRGPYEQYF. The CDR3 nucleotides are TGTGCCAGCAGTTTGGAGGACAGGGGCCCCTACGAGCAGTACTTC.

The chain couples TRBV6-1 to TRBJ1-5; no clear D. The CDR3 length is 13 residues. CDR1 and CDR2 from the germline V gene are MNHNS and SASEGT. With 3 bases removed from V and 5 bases from J, the gap between germline ends came to 8 bases. The CDR3 DNA follows: TGTGCCAGCAGTGATGATGGGGATCAGCCCCAGCATTTT. Translated: CASSDDGDQPQHF.

V is TRBV5-4 and J is TRBJ1-1; 7 positions match TRBD1. CDR1 is SGHNT and CDR2 is YYREEE in the germline V gene (reference sequence). V gave up 4 bases and J gave up 2 bases; unmatched junction bases: 8. This CDR3 is 15 amino acids long. As DNA, the CDR3 is TGTGCCAGCAGCCACTCGGGACAGTTCAACACTGAAGCTTTCTTT. Translated: CASSHSGQFNTEAFF.

The rearrangement uses TRBV18 and TRBJ1-1; the D is unclear. Trimming took off 1 base at V and 3 bases at J, with 9 bases between the two ends. The germline CDR1 and CDR2 sequences are KGHSH and LQKENI. This CDR3 spans 14 amino acids. This chain's CDR3 is CASSPLRTDTEAFF. CDR3 nucleotides: TGTGCCAGCTCACCACTGCGCACAGACACTGAAGCTTTCTTT. Variable domain in full (rest from reference TRBV18 and TRBJ1-1): NAGVMQNPRHLVRRRGQEARLRCSPMKGHSHVYWYRQLPEEGLKFMVYLQKENIIDESGMPKERFSAEFPKEGPSILRIQQVVRGDSAAYFCASSPLRTDTEAFFGQGTRLTVV.

The chain uses TRBV4-2 and TRBJ2-5; TRBD2 aligns across 8 bases. The V gene's germline CDR1 is LGHNA and CDR2 YNFKEQ. Trimming at V came to 0 bases and at J to 7 bases, leaving 10 bases not matched to a gene. There are 16 residues in the CDR3. The CDR3 here is CASSQEYSGAPGTQYF. DNA of the CDR3: TGTGCCAGCAGCCAAGAATATAGCGGGGCCCCGGGGACCCAGTACTTC.

The chain employs TRBV25-1 and TRBJ2-7, with 7 positions matching TRBD2. The germline V gene encodes CDR1 MGHDK and CDR2 SYGVNS. The CDR3 extends over 13 amino acids. The V segment lost 6 bases and the J segment 3 bases; nucleotides outside the gene matches: 5. The CDR3, as DNA: TGTGCCAGCAGGCCTCCGGGGGGCTACGAGCAGTACTTC. Amino acid sequence: CASRPPGGYEQYF.

J is TRBJ1-1 and V is TRBV2; TRBD1 matches at 9 bases. CDR1 SNHLY and CDR2 FYNNEI come from the germline V gene. CDR3 length: 15 residues. The junction had 8 bases not matched to a gene; V was cut back by 5 bases and J by 4 bases. The CDR3 region has the DNA TGTGCCAGCAGTCTCATGGACAGGGGCGGCACTGAAGCTTTCTTT. Its translation is CASSLMDRGGTEAFF.

This clone has only a few counts. The rearrangement joins TRBV15 to TRBJ2-4; 7 bases match TRBD1. Germline assignment: CDR1 LNHNV and CDR2 YYDKDF (reference sequence). The CDR3 consists of 17 residues. J lost 3 bases, V lost 4 bases, and 12 bases had no gene match. The CDR3 nucleotides read TGTGCCACCAGCAAAAACTTTCAGGGGGTGGACAAAAACATTCAGTACTTC. As protein: CATSKNFQGVDKNIQYF.